This is a list of T cell receptor beta chains from one sample in a study of neoadjuvant nivolumab and ipilimumab in lung cancer. TCRdb's copy holds only in-frame clones and misses some; the assay was immunoSEQ multiplex PCR. The sample has over 8,500 clones, roughly four fifths seen once. The sample here was tumor tissue, taken after neoadjuvant nivolumab, alone or with ipilimumab, at or shortly before surgery. The receptors derive from an adult with non-small cell lung cancer. Some clones in this sample may be carry-over from other donors' samples. CDR3s include the opening cysteine and the closing phenylalanine or tryptophan. Each record gives: clone size, J gene, D gene, V gene, CDR3 protein, CDR3 DNA. D genes are given only for firm matches. Size tells how often a clone was seen (once, few, many) or the class of an expanded clone, and some rows leave it out.

abundance: .
j_gene: TRBJ2-7
d_gene: TRBD1
v_gene: TRBV5-4
CDR3aa: CASSGQGASSNEQYF
CDR3nt: TGTGCCAGCAGCGGACAGGGGGCTAGCTCCAACGAGCAGTACTTC

abundance: .
j_gene: TRBJ1-5
d_gene: .
v_gene: TRBV5-6
CDR3aa: CASSLIGYDQPQHF
CDR3nt: TGTGCCAGCAGCTTGATCGGGTACGATCAGCCCCAGCATTTT

abundance: few
j_gene: TRBJ2-7
d_gene: .
v_gene: TRBV11-2
CDR3aa: CASSLGSTGRYEQYF
CDR3nt: TGTGCCAGCAGCTTAGGGAGCACAGGGCGCTACGAGCAGTACTTC

abundance: .
j_gene: TRBJ2-7
d_gene: .
v_gene: TRBV6-5
CDR3aa: CASSYSPQGYEQYF
CDR3nt: TGTGCCAGCAGTTACTCGCCACAGGGATACGAGCAGTACTTC

abundance: once
j_gene: TRBJ2-7
d_gene: .
v_gene: TRBV2
CDR3aa: CASRINYYEQYF
CDR3nt: TGTGCCAGCAGGATAAACTACTACGAGCAGTACTTC

abundance: .
j_gene: TRBJ1-5
d_gene: .
v_gene: TRBV19
CDR3aa: CASSPLPGADQPQHF
CDR3nt: TGTGCCAGTAGTCCCCTTCCCGGGGCCGATCAGCCCCAGCATTTT

abundance: .
j_gene: TRBJ2-1
d_gene: .
v_gene: TRBV5-1
CDR3aa: CASRGSREQFF
CDR3nt: TGCGCCAGCAGGGGCTCAAGGGAGCAGTTCTTC

abundance: .
j_gene: TRBJ2-1
d_gene: .
v_gene: TRBV5-4
CDR3aa: CASSLFWGAGGQFF
CDR3nt: TGTGCCAGCAGCTTGTTCTGGGGCGCTGGGGGTCAGTTCTTC

abundance: .
j_gene: TRBJ2-3
d_gene: .
v_gene: TRBV4-2
CDR3aa: CASSGGSDTQYF
CDR3nt: TGTGCCAGCAGCGGGGGTTCAGATACGCAGTATTTT

abundance: .
j_gene: TRBJ2-1
d_gene: .
v_gene: TRBV18
CDR3aa: CASSPRTAPGNEQFF
CDR3nt: TGTGCCAGCTCACCACGGACAGCCCCGGGGAATGAGCAGTTCTTC

abundance: .
j_gene: TRBJ1-5
d_gene: TRBD1
v_gene: TRBV15
CDR3aa: CATSRDGTGGNQPQHF
CDR3nt: TGTGCCACCAGCAGAGATGGGACAGGGGGAAATCAGCCCCAGCATTTT

abundance: .
j_gene: TRBJ1-1
d_gene: .
v_gene: TRBV18
CDR3aa: CASSPLQGDTEAFF
CDR3nt: TGTGCCAGCTCACCTCTTCAGGGAGACACTGAAGCTTTCTTT

abundance: .
j_gene: TRBJ1-2
d_gene: .
v_gene: TRBV15
CDR3aa: CATSIGGFGYTF
CDR3nt: TGTGCCACCAGCATAGGGGGATTTGGCTACACCTTC

abundance: few
j_gene: TRBJ1-4
d_gene: .
v_gene: TRBV2
CDR3aa: CASRKSNLGGEKLFF
CDR3nt: TGTGCCAGCAGGAAGTCTAATTTGGGGGGTGAAAAACTGTTTTTT

abundance: .
j_gene: TRBJ2-7
d_gene: .
v_gene: TRBV7-9
CDR3aa: CAAVGSYEQYF
CDR3nt: TGTGCCGCGGTCGGATCCTACGAGCAGTACTTC

abundance: .
j_gene: TRBJ2-7
d_gene: .
v_gene: TRBV10-3
CDR3aa: CAISEGVGMSSYEQYF
CDR3nt: TGTGCCATCAGTGAGGGGGTAGGGATGAGCTCCTACGAGCAGTACTTC